This T cell receptor beta chain emerged from a study of beta chain features in type 1 diabetes. Points from the study as a whole: Reduced insertions and increased deletions marked VDJ junctions in type 1 diabetes patients. Cells that show high TCR expression could be over-represented by cDNA sequencing.

Germline trimming cut 4 bases from V and 3 bases from J; bases unmatched to any gene: 2. The V gene's germline CDR1 is SNHLY and CDR2 FYNNEI. CDR3 length: 14 amino acids. Worth noting for this clone: Its cognate antigen is unknown.

Every isolated RNA sample was fully reverse transcribed, so sequencing captured expressed TCRB transcripts. Method: immunoSEQ multiplex PCR; TCRdb's copy keeps in-frame clones and lacks some. The profile shows 240,000 or so clones, 27% of them singletons. The origin of this receptor is a young man in good health. Sequenced input: central memory CD4+ T cells from blood. This chain links TRBV2 with TRBJ2-5, with 10 bases lining up with TRBD2. In nucleotides, the CDR3 is TGTGCCAGCAGTGCAGCGGGAGGGGAAGAGACCCAGTACTTC. Amino acids: CASSAAGGEETQYF.